This is a list of T cell receptor beta chains from one sample in a study of blood T cell repertoires in COVID-19. TCRdb's copy holds only in-frame clones and misses some; the assay was immunoSEQ multiplex PCR. Here the sample spans almost 300,000 clones, roughly 89% being singletons. The sequenced sample consisted of peripheral blood. The receptors shown here come from a woman aged 30 to 39 with COVID-19, enrolled during active disease. The CDR3 runs from the conserved cysteine through the conserved F or W. D genes are given only for firm matches.

D gene | V gene | CDR3 protein
. | TRBV5-4 | CASSFTADTQYF
. | TRBV12-5 | CASGRDSNQPQHF
. | TRBV11-2 | CASRGGVRYTEAFF
. | TRBV28 | CASSFGVGNQPQHF
TRBD1 | TRBV5-8 | CASSLDRGHSNYGYTF
. | TRBV18 | CASSPMAQTGELFF
TRBD1 | TRBV19 | CASITTGTGVTEAFF
. | TRBV30 | CAWSVEARPPQHF
. | TRBV6-5 | CASSSYSSVNYGYTF
. | TRBV5-4 | CASSPDGNYGYTF
. | TRBV18 | CASSPPLLNYGYTF
TRBD2 | TRBV4-1 | CASSQDSSASGGYNEQFF
TRBD1 | TRBV30 | CAWSDKTGIQPQHF
. | TRBV6-5 | CATDKTGNEQFF
. | TRBV28 | CASSQSTGSGTNQPQHF
. | TRBV6-6 | CASRKTGQPQHF
TRBD1 | TRBV29-1 | CSVGGSDRGYWGTIYF
TRBD2 | TRBV30 | CAWSVLAGVYTDTQYF
. | TRBV28 | CASTGGETRGYTF
TRBD1 | TRBV2 | CASSVDRDRGYTF
. | TRBV6-5 | CASKTGGSPLHF
TRBD1 | TRBV25-1 | CASRGTGDEKLFF
. | TRBV4-1 | CASSGMSLYEQYF
. | TRBV11-3 | CASSLSGANTEAFF
. | TRBV6-4 | CASSDSPNTEAFF
TRBD1 | TRBV9 | CASSPRGTVNTGELFF
. | TRBV5-1 | CASSLEGDAYHEQYF
. | TRBV3-1/TRBV3-2 | CASSRLRGQNEKLFF
. | TRBV10-1 | CASSEAGNYGYTF
. | TRBV2 | CASSEAREKLFF
. | TRBV9 | CASSAPRGTQYF
. | TRBV21-1 | CASSTSGPRTGNTIYF
. | TRBV5-6 | CASSLVRTYTDTQYF
. | TRBV6-5 | CASSYRDSIGNTIYF
. | TRBV10-3 | CATRQSYSNQPQHF
. | TRBV10-1 | CASSESRRSQNTEAFF
. | TRBV5-1 | CASSPRPSESSGANVLTF
TRBD2 | TRBV6-5 | CASSLFSGAPNEQFF
. | TRBV6-5 | CASSLLGGISGYGYTF
. | TRBV6-2/TRBV6-3 | CASSYTQGNQPQHF
. | TRBV7-8 | CASSLVTGRSTEAFF
. | TRBV6-5 | CASTSRPGLGYGYTF
TRBD1 | TRBV27 | CASSFAGGLHGYTF
TRBD1 | TRBV29-1 | CSVAEPGTGTLGESF
. | TRBV10-3 | CAIGNREQETQYF
. | TRBV19 | CASKGWRRGDTEAFF
. | TRBV29-1 | CSVVGWGPTEAFF
TRBD2 | TRBV6-2/TRBV6-3 | CASSDPIAGGTDTQYF
TRBD2 | TRBV4-2 | CASSRLTSGGAHEQFF
. | TRBV3-1/TRBV3-2 | CASSQGRVGYGYTF
. | TRBV7-9 | CASTLSGTSSGNTIYF
. | TRBV5-1 | CASSLGTVPQETQYF
. | TRBV12-3/TRBV12-4 | CASSRGEDYGYTF
TRBD1 | TRBV12-5 | CASGGGQGGNQPQHF
. | TRBV10-3 | CAIRRDTYEQYF
TRBD2 | TRBV4-1 | CASSQDRIAGVNEQYF
TRBD1 | TRBV5-4 | CASSPLVGAGGAGYTF
TRBD1 | TRBV15 | CATSTSQGASDTQYF